This T cell receptor (beta chain) was observed in a study of response to subunit inactivated influenza vaccine. Study-wide points: Each seasonal flu vaccination may recruit only limited new T cells, authors suggested.

In its sample, this clonotype was seen a few times. Its target is unknown. Germline V gene lookup returns CDR1 MGHRA and CDR2 YSYEKL. J gave up 4 bases and V 5 bases, and 11 bases lay outside the gene matches. This CDR3 spans 16 amino acids. Using its own MiXCR run on the RT-PCR reads, TCRdb lists one record per CDR3 protein. The sample lists 750,000 to 850,000 distinct CDR3 sequences, 18% occurring once. Here the sequenced sample was PBMCs from blood, taken around 5 days after vaccination. The chain links TRBV4-1 to TRBJ2-3; TRBD2 aligns across 8 bases. The sequence was obtained from a man aged 50 to 60 who received an inactivated influenza vaccine. DNA of the CDR3: TGCGCCAGCAGCACTAGTCGGGGGGGCCGATCAGATACGCAGTATTTT. Protein sequence: CASSTSRGGRSDTQYF.